Below, 21 T cell receptor beta chains from the same sample are listed, as sequenced in a study of T cell repertoires in cytomegalovirus infection. TCRdb ran MiXCR on the reads and lists one entry per CDR3 protein. The data contain hundreds of thousands of distinct CDR3 sequences, roughly 15% of them singletons. The sample consisted of PBMCs. The source of these receptors is a human donor in good health (CMV status not recorded). Some clones in this sample may be carry-over from other donors' samples.

This clonotype was observed a handful of times. This chain joins TRBV12-3 or TRBV12-4 and TRBJ1-4; a weak D match, TRBD1 (5 bases). CDR3 length: 16 amino acids. V lost 5 bases, J lost 3 bases, and 16 bases lay in between. This CDR3 reads CASSPAVGGANEKLFF. DNA of the CDR3: TGTGCCAGCAGTCCGGCAGTAGGAGGGGCTAATGAAAAACTGTTTTTT.

This clonotype was observed many times. The chain couples TRBV7-9 to TRBJ1-2; tentative D call: TRBD1 (5 bases). Trimming took off 7 bases at V and 4 bases at J, with 16 bases between the two ends. Per germline, CDR1 SEHNR and CDR2 FQNEAQ (reference sequence). This CDR3 comprises 14 residues. The DNA of the CDR3 is TGTGCCAGCACCTTGGGGAGGGGATCCTATGGCTACACCTTC. As protein: CASTLGRGSYGYTF.

This clonotype was recorded many times. The junction does not match germline at one end; this may be a read error. V usage is TRBV11-2 and J usage is TRBJ2-7, with a weak D call TRBD2 (6 bases). CDR3 length: 14 amino acids. Germline CDR1 and CDR2: SGHAT and FQNNGV. In DNA, the CDR3 is TGTGCCAGCAGCCTGAGCTTAGCGGTACAGTCGCTCGACTTC. Translation gives CASSLSLAVQSLDF.

This clonotype was counted ten times or more. The chain combines TRBV6-6 with TRBJ1-5; possible D gene TRBD1, 6 bases. Germline CDR1 reads MNHNY; CDR2 reads SVGAGI (reference sequence). V lost 6 bases, J lost 2 bases, and 17 bases lay in between. This CDR3 region has 16 residues. In nucleotides, the CDR3 is TGTGCCAGCAGCCCAAACAGGGCTTCGGGCAATCAGCCCCAGCATTTT. Amino acid sequence: CASSPNRASGNQPQHF.

About this clonotype itself: Its ends do not fully match the called genes, so a read error is possible. The chain is built from TRBV3-1 and TRBJ2-1, with D tentatively TRBD2 (7 bases). Per the germline V gene, CDR1 is LGHDT and CDR2 is YNNKEL (reference sequence). CDR3 length equals 11 residues. The CDR3 loop reads CASSQGGGCVF. The CDR3 nucleotides read TGTGCCAGCAGCCAGGGGGGGGGCTGCGTCTTC.

The rearrangement joins TRBV6-5 to TRBJ2-3; 8 bases align to TRBD1. The V gene end was trimmed by 2 bases and the J gene end by 0 bases; junction bases not matched to a gene: 4. Per the germline V gene, CDR1 is MNHEY and CDR2 is SVGAGI. The CDR3 has 16 amino acids. The CDR3 sequence: CASSYTDRASTDTQYF. In DNA, the CDR3 is TGTGCCAGCAGTTACACGGACAGGGCGAGCACAGATACGCAGTATTTT.

Concerning this clonotype itself: Germline and junction disagree at one end, which may indicate a read error. The rearrangement uses TRBV7-6 and TRBJ1-1, with TRBD1 matching over 11 bases. Germline V gene sequence: CDR1 SGHVS, CDR2 FNYEAQ. CDR3 length equals 14 residues. The CDR3 sequence is CASSPDRGQTVAFF. The CDR3 region has the DNA TGTGCCAGCAGCCCGGACAGGGGGCAAACTGTAGCTTTCTTT.

The rearrangement links TRBV6-5 to TRBJ1-1, with 7 bases that match TRBD1. This CDR3 spans 15 amino acids. Germline V gene sequence: CDR1 MNHEY, CDR2 SVGAGI. The junction had 7 bases not matched to a gene; V was cut back by 2 bases and J by 4 bases. This CDR3 is CASSYLLNRGTEAFF. In DNA form, the CDR3 reads TGTGCCAGCAGTTACCTCCTTAACAGGGGCACTGAAGCTTTCTTT.

Only a few counts were recorded for this clonotype. The gene calls are TRBV28 and TRBJ1-3; possibly TRBD1 for D (5 bases). Germline values: CDR1 MDHEN, CDR2 SYDVKM. V dropped 4 bases and J dropped 2 bases, with 12 bases sitting between them. CDR3 length: 15 amino acids. The CDR3 DNA follows: TGTGCCAGCAGTTCGGGGACCGTTGCTGGAAACACCATATATTTT. Its translation is CASSSGTVAGNTIYF.

V usage is TRBV5-1 and J usage is TRBJ1-2; D gene unclear. Germline CDR1 SGHRS, CDR2 YFSETQ. Trimming removed 1 base from V and 4 bases from J, with 11 bases in between. The CDR3 totals 14 residues. This CDR3 reads CASSLSTPSYGYTF. The DNA for the CDR3 is TGCGCCAGCAGCTTGTCCACACCGTCCTATGGCTACACCTTC.

About this clonotype itself: At one end, the junction sequence differs from germline, possibly due to a read error. This chain joins TRBV5-3 and TRBJ2-3; D is unresolved. TRBV5-3 is labeled an ORF, and its function is uncertain. CDR3 length: 13 residues. The CDR3: CASSLALPNTQYF. For the CDR3, the DNA is TGTGCCAGCAGCTTGGCCCTCCCCAATACGCAGTATTTT.

At least ten counts were recorded for this clonotype. V is TRBV12-3 or TRBV12-4 and J is TRBJ2-5; possible D gene TRBD2, 6 bases. The CDR3 loop spans 14 amino acids. V was pared by 3 bases and J by 3 bases, with 11 bases between. CDR3 in amino acids: CASSLWTTKETQYF. CDR3 nucleotides: TGTGCCAGCAGTTTGTGGACTACGAAAGAGACCCAGTACTTC.

This clonotype has ten or more counts. The chain has TRBV12-3 or TRBV12-4 and TRBJ1-4; 8 nucleotides match TRBD1. V shed 5 bases, J shed 2 bases, and the junction held 13 bases outside the gene matches. The CDR3 loop spans 18 amino acids. The CDR3 bases are TGTGCCAGCAGTCCCCGCGGCAGGGGGCTTGCTACTAATGAAAAACTGTTTTTT. Its translation is CASSPRGRGLATNEKLFF.

This clonotype was seen at least ten times. This chain joins TRBV18 and TRBJ1-2; TRBD1 is a possible D gene (6 bases). The CDR3 has 15 residues. The V and J ends lost 2 bases and 9 bases respectively, with 19 bases between them. Germline-derived CDR1 and CDR2 are KGHSH and LQKENI. The CDR3 coding sequence is TGTGCCAGCTCACCAAACGGGGAACAGGGAAGGAGCTACACCTTC. Its translation is CASSPNGEQGRSYTF.

This clonotype has ten or more counts. The chain combines TRBV6-5 with TRBJ2-2; D might be TRBD1 (6 bases). CDR3 length: 15 residues. In germline, CDR1 is MNHEY, CDR2 SVGAGI. V was clipped by 4 bases and J by 4 bases, with 13 bases between them. Here the CDR3 reads CASSSGTFGTGELFF. In DNA form, the CDR3 reads TGTGCCAGCAGTTCCGGGACATTTGGCACCGGGGAGCTGTTTTTT.

A few counts support this clonotype. This chain joins TRBV28 and TRBJ1-2; D is perhaps TRBD1 (5 bases). CDR3 size: 13 residues. Trimming pared 7 bases from V and 4 bases from J, leaving 13 bases between. The V gene's germline CDR1 is MDHEN and CDR2 SYDVKM. CDR3 sequence reads: CASTLGGGYGYTF. In DNA form, the CDR3 reads TGTGCCAGCACCCTGGGGGGGGGCTATGGCTACACCTTC.

This clonotype has ten or more counts. The V call is TRBV27, the J call TRBJ2-2; D not certain. CDR3 size: 12 residues. Trimming cost V 5 bases and J 3 bases, with 4 bases left between them. Germline lookup yields CDR1 MNHEY and CDR2 SMNVEV (reference sequence). The CDR3 sequence is CASSPYTGELFF. CDR3 in DNA: TGTGCCAGCAGTCCTTACACCGGGGAGCTGTTTTTT.

This clonotype was observed once. V is TRBV27 and J is TRBJ1-5; D not certain. The CDR3 is made up of 14 amino acids. V was shortened by 4 bases and J by 0 bases, with 7 bases between the two germline ends. Germline CDR1 is MNHEY and CDR2 is SMNVEV (reference sequence). As DNA, the CDR3 is TGTGCCAGCAGTTCCCAATATAGCAATCAGCCCCAGCATTTT. Protein sequence: CASSSQYSNQPQHF.

This clonotype was seen ten or more times. The V gene is TRBV7-2, the J gene TRBJ1-5; D gene uncertain. Trimming took 1 base from V and 4 from J, leaving 11 bases between them. The CDR3 runs 15 residues. Germline CDR1 SGHTA, CDR2 FQGNSA. CDR3 sequence (DNA): TGTGCCAGCAGCTTAGTGGCCGCAGGAAATCAGCCCCAGCATTTT. Its translation: CASSLVAAGNQPQHF.

This clonotype was detected ten times or more. V usage is TRBV7-2 and J usage is TRBJ1-4; D unclear. CDR3 size: 16 residues. From germline, CDR1 is SGHTA and CDR2 FQGNSA. The V end was cut by 1 base, the J end by 7 bases, with 16 bases between. The CDR3 DNA follows: TGTGCCAGCAGCTTAGGTTACGGAGTTCGGGGTGAAAAACTGTTTTTT. Its protein product is CASSLGYGVRGEKLFF.

This clonotype is a singleton in its sample. The genes are TRBV2 and TRBJ1-5; 10 nucleotides line up with TRBD1. CDR1 is SNHLY, CDR2 FYNNEI, per germline. Trimming removed 3 bases from V and 5 bases from J; junction bases left unmatched: 10. This CDR3 is built from 17 residues. The CDR3 nucleotides read TGTGCCAGCAGTGACCCAGTCGGGGACAGGGGTGATCAGCCCCAGCATTTT. Translation gives CASSDPVGDRGDQPQHF.